The 3 T cell receptor beta chains below come from one sample, sequenced in a study of cytotoxic CD8 clonotypes in ibrutinib-treated CLL. Profiled with immunoSEQ multiplex PCR; TCRdb holds only in-frame clones, not every one. Here the sample spans around 50,000 clones, 45% to 60% being singletons. Sequencing was performed on PBMCs, taken after 24 months of ibrutinib treatment. These receptors all stem from a human donor with chronic lymphocytic leukemia.

This sequence joins TRBV5-6 and TRBJ2-5; D is possibly TRBD1 (6 bases). Germline CDR1 and CDR2: SGHDT and YYEEEE. Trimming left V 3 bases short and J 5 bases short, with 11 bases between. This CDR3 contains 13 residues. CDR3 nucleotide sequence: TGTGCCAGCAGCTCAGGGGCCCGGGAGACCCAGTACTTC. Translating gives CASSSGARETQYF.

The V gene is TRBV5-4, the J gene TRBJ2-2, with D perhaps matching TRBD2 (6 bases). The V end lost 4 bases, the J end lost 1 base, and 11 bases lay between the germline ends. This CDR3 spans 15 amino acids. CDR1 and CDR2 from the germline V gene are SGHNT and YYREEE (reference sequence). CDR3 in DNA: TGTGCCAGCAGCCGAGACGGGGGGAACACCGGGGAGCTGTTTTTT. Translating it yields CASSRDGGNTGELFF.

This chain connects TRBV5-6 to TRBJ2-5; maybe TRBD2 (6 bases). CDR1 is SGHDT and CDR2 is YYEEEE in the germline V gene. The ends were cut back, 4 bases at V and 0 bases at J, with 10 bases in the middle. The CDR3 sequence is 14 residues long. CDR3 sequence: CASSVAGHQETQYF. Here the CDR3 DNA reads TGTGCCAGCAGCGTTGCGGGGCACCAAGAGACCCAGTACTTC. Drawing the rest from reference TRBV5-6 and TRBJ2-5, the complete variable domain is DAGVTQSPTHLIKTRGQQVTLRCSPKSGHDTVSWYQQALGQGPQFIFQYYEEEERQRGNFPDRFSGHQFPNYSSELNVNALLLGDSALYLCASSVAGHQETQYFGPGTRLLVL.